This T cell receptor (beta chain) was found in a study of beta chain features in type 1 diabetes. On the study more broadly: Age, gender and cell yields were similar between patients and healthy donors. Analysis included over 90 million sorted cells drawn from all samples.

Details on this clone: What it recognizes is unknown.

The study, taken as a whole, reports: Shortening that was moderate but significant affected the TCRB CDR3s of Type 1 diabetes patients in all four CD4+ subsets.

Germline V gene sequence: CDR1 MNHEY, CDR2 SVGAGI. This CDR3 comprises 14 residues. Unmatched junction bases numbered 7, after V lost 6 bases and J lost 8 bases. The authors obtained over 95% purity in all sorted populations. Expressed TCRB transcripts were sequenced, since all the RNA that had been isolated was reverse transcribed. The data were produced by immunoSEQ multiplex PCR, yet TCRdb's version contains in-frame clones alone and is incomplete. The sample has some 220,000 clones, about 11% seen once; the top ten hold 1% to 1.5%. This chain connects TRBV6-5 to TRBJ1-4; TRBD1 matches 9 bases. The source is a man between 18 and 29 years old in good health. Sequenced: central memory CD4+ T cells from blood. The CDR3 spells CASRETGGTEKLFF. As DNA, the CDR3 is TGTGCCAGCAGAGAGACAGGGGGGACAGAAAAACTGTTTTTT.